This TCR beta chain was recovered during a study of cytomegalovirus exposure and HLA in healthy donors. Study-level information: Later analysis reported that the 120 or so validation repertoires shared the platform of the approximately 690 first-cohort repertoires. Overall study findings and caveats: In vitro checks showed that three CMV-associated chains really do target CMV antigens. The study labeled fewer than 200 TCR beta chains cytomegalovirus-associated. Most TCR sequences showed up rarely, but some public TCRs showed up in many donors.

As regards this clone: Its antigen is as yet unknown.

Losses at the gene ends were 0 bases for V and 6 bases for J; bases not matched to a gene: 6. Germline assignment: CDR1 SGHRS and CDR2 YFSETQ. CDR3 length equals 15 residues. Sequenced by immunoSEQ multiplex PCR; TCRdb stores in-frame clones only, minus some. The sample contains some 130,000 clones, roughly 79% of which appear only once. The sequenced sample consisted of PBMCs. The chain uses TRBV5-1 and TRBJ2-7, with 10 bases aligning to TRBD2. This clonotype originated in a young man in good health and CMV-seropositive. The CDR3 sequence: CASSLELAGVGEQYF. The CDR3 nucleotides read TGCGCCAGCAGCTTGGAGCTAGCGGGGGTCGGCGAGCAGTACTTC.